This TCR beta chain was documented in a study of blood T cell repertoires in COVID-19. Overall study: Specimens from acute and convalescent COVID-19 originated in the United States, Italy and Spain.

Trimming removed 6 bases from V and 0 bases from J, with 12 bases in between. Germline assignment: CDR1 KGHSH and CDR2 LQKENI. CDR3 length equals 16 residues. The authors' processing: Reference gene primer amplification gave estimated nucleated cell counts. The repertoire was sequenced with immunoSEQ multiplex PCR; TCRdb's copy has only in-frame clones and lacks some. Clone size and the V and J calls come from that table; the DNA yielded D and trimming. The sample contains roughly 150,000 clones, around 82% of which appear only once. This TCR was recovered from a man older than 75 with COVID-19, enrolled during active disease. The J gene is TRBJ1-6, the V gene TRBV18; tentative D call: TRBD1 (6 bases). Input material: peripheral blood. The CDR3 region is CASSDRPSSYNSPLHF. Here the CDR3 DNA reads TGTGCCAGCTCGGACAGACCGAGCTCCTATAATTCACCCCTCCACTTT. The full variable domain, in which reference TRBV18 and TRBJ1-6 provide the parts outside the CDR3, is NAGVMQNPRHLVRRRGQEARLRCSPMKGHSHVYWYRQLPEEGLKFMVYLQKENIIDESGMPKERFSAEFPKEGPSILRIQQVVRGDSAAYFCASSDRPSSYNSPLHFGNGTRLTVT.